A selection of T cell receptor beta chains follows, all from one sample in a study of OX40 agonist ivuxolimab in advanced cancers. Method: immunoSEQ multiplex PCR; TCRdb's copy keeps in-frame clones and lacks some. This repertoire shows fewer than 40,000 clones, about 92% found once; its top ten account for roughly 0.92%. Sequenced material: CD4+ or CD8+ T cells sorted from blood, taken in a trial of the OX40 agonist ivuxolimab. The receptors here all came from an adult with an advanced solid tumor such as melanoma, head and neck, liver or kidney cancer. The CDR3 runs from the conserved cysteine through the conserved F or W. D genes are given only for firm matches. Rows may omit the clone size; those that give it use once, few, many or a size class.

TRBV30,-,TRBJ2-7,-,TGTGCCTGGAGTGTAAGGGGGGGGAAGCAGTACTTC,CAWSVRGGKQYF
TRBV5-4,-,TRBJ2-7,medium-sized,TGTGCCAGCAGCTTGGGCTCAATTACAGGGTCGAGATCGGGGGAGCAGTACTTC,CASSLGSITGSRSGEQYF
TRBV7-3,-,TRBJ2-5,-,TGTGCCAGCAGCTTAGACAGCAGCCAAGAGACCCAGTACTTC,CASSLDSSQETQYF
TRBV11-3,-,TRBJ2-1,-,TGTGCCAGCAGCTTAGTCCGATGGGGTGAGCAGTTCTTC,CASSLVRWGEQFF
TRBV11-2,TRBD2,TRBJ2-7,-,TGTGCCAGCAGCTTAGCGTTCGCAGCGGGAATGTACGAGCAGTACTTC,CASSLAFAAGMYEQYF
TRBV27,TRBD1,TRBJ1-5,-,TGTGCCAGCAGTTTATCCCCCCGGACAGGGGAGAATCAGCCCCAGCATTTT,CASSLSPRTGENQPQHF
TRBV6-6,-,TRBJ2-1,-,TGTGCCAGCAGCTACTCGGGACACCGATCCTACAATGAGCAGTTCTTC,CASSYSGHRSYNEQFF
TRBV30,TRBD1,TRBJ1-1,-,TGTGCCTTACAGGGGGCAGTCCGGACGAAAAGGGCTTTCTTT,CALQGAVRTKRAFF
TRBV15,-,TRBJ1-2,-,TGTGCCACCAGCATCGGGGGCGAGGTTGGCTATGGCTACACCTTC,CATSIGGEVGYGYTF
TRBV28,-,TRBJ1-2,-,TGTGCCAGCAGTTTCATAGGTTATGGCTACACCTTC,CASSFIGYGYTF